This TCR beta chain came from a study of T cell changes during pregnancy in multiple sclerosis. TCRdb's copy holds only in-frame clones and misses some; the assay was immunoSEQ multiplex PCR. Of 15,000 to 25,000 clones listed, about 88% are singletons. Germline CDR1 and CDR2: SGDLS and YYNGEE. V dropped 3 bases and J dropped 4; count of bases not matched to a gene: 6. This CDR3 region has 14 residues. V is TRBV9 and J is TRBJ1-2; 7 bases agree with TRBD1. The sample consisted of CD8+ T cells from peripheral blood mononuclear cells, taken in the third trimester of pregnancy. The sequence was collected from a female donor in good health, enrolled as a control in a pregnancy study. The CDR3 spells CASSAGQVGYGYTF. DNA for the CDR3: TGTGCCAGCAGCGCCGGACAGGTGGGCTATGGCTACACCTTC.